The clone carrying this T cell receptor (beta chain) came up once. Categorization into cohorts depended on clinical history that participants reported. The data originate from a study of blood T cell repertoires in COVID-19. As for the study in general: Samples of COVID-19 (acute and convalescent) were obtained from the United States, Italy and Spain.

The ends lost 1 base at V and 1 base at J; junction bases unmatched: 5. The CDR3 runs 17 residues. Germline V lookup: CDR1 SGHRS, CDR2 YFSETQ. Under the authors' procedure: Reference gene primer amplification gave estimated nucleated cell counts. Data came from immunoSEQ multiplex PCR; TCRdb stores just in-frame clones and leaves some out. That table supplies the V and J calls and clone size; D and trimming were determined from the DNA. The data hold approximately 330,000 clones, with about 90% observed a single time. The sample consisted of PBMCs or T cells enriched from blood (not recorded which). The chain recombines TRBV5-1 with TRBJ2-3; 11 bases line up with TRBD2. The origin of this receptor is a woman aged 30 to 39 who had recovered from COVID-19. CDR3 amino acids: CASSLYGLAGRTDTQYF. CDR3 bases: TGCGCCAGCAGCTTGTACGGACTAGCGGGTCGCACAGATACGCAGTATTTT.